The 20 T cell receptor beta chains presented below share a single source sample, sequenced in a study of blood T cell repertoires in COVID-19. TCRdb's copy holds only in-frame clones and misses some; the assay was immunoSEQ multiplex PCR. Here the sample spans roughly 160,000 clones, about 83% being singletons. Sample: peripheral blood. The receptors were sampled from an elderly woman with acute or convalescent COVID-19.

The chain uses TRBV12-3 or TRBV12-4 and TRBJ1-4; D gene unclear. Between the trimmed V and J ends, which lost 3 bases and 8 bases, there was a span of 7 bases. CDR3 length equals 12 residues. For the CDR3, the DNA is TGTGCCAGCAGTTTTGTCGGGGAAAAACTGTTTTTT. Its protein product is CASSFVGEKLFF.

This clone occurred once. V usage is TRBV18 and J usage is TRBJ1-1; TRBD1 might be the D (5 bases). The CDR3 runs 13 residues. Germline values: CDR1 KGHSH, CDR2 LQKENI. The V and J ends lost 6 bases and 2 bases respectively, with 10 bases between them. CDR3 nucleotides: TGTGCCAGCTCCCAGACAGAAAACACTGAAGCTTTCTTT. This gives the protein CASSQTENTEAFF.

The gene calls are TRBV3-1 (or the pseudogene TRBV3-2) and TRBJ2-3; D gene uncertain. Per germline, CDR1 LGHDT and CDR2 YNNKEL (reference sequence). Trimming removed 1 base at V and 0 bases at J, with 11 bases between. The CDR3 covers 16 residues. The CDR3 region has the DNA TGTGCCAGCAGCCAAGGGGTAGCTCAAAGCACAGATACGCAGTATTTT. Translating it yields CASSQGVAQSTDTQYF.

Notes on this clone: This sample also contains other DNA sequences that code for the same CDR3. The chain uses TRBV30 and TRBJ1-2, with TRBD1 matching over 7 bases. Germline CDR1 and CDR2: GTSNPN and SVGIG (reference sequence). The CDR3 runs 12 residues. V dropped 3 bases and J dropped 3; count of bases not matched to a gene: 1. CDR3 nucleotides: TGTGCCTGGAGCCAGGGGGACTATGGCTACACCTTC. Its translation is CAWSQGDYGYTF.

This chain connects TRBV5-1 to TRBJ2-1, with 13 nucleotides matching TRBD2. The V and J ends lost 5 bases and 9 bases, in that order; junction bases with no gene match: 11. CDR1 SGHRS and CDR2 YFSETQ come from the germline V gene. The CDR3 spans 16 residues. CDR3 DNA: TGCGCCAGCAGTTACGTACCGGGACTAGCGGGATTTGAGCAGTTCTTC. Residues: CASSYVPGLAGFEQFF.

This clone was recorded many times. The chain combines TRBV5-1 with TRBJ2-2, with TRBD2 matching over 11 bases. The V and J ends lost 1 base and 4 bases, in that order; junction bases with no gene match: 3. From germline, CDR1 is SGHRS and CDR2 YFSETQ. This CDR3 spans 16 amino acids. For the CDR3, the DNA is TGCGCCAGCAGCTTGTCAACTAGCGGGAGCACCGGGGAGCTGTTTTTT. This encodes CASSLSTSGSTGELFF. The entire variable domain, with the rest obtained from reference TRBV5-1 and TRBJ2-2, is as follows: KAGVTQTPRYLIKTRGQQVTLSCSPISGHRSVSWYQQTPGQGLQFLFEYFSETQRNKGNFPGRFSGRQFSNSRSEMNVSTLELGDSALYLCASSLSTSGSTGELFFGEGSRLTVL.

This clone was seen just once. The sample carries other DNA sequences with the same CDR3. Here the CDR3 reads CASSLVAGSTDTQYF. In nucleotides, the CDR3 is TGTGCCAGCAGCTTAGTTGCAGGTAGCACAGATACGCAGTATTTT. The chain couples TRBV7-2 to TRBJ2-3; no clear D gene. V was shortened by 1 base and J by 0 bases, with 8 bases between the two germline ends. CDR1 SGHTA and CDR2 FQGNSA come from the germline V gene. The CDR3 contains 15 residues.

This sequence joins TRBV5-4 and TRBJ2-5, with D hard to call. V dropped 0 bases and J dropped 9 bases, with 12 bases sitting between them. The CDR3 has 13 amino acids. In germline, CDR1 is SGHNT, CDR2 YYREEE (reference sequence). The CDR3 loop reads CASSLVPVDPQYF. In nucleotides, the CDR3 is TGTGCCAGCAGCTTGGTGCCGGTCGATCCCCAGTACTTC.

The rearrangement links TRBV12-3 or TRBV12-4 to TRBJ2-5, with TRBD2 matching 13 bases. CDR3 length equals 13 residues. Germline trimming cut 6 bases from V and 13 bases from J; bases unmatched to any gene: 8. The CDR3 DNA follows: TGTGCCAGCAGCCCCGGACTAGCGGGAGTGAGGTACTTC. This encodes CASSPGLAGVRYF.

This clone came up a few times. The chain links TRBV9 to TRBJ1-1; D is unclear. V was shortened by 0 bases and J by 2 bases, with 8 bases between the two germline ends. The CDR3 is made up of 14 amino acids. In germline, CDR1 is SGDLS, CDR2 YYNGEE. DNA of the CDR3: TGTGCCAGCAGCGTAGAGAGGGTTAACACTGAAGCTTTCTTT. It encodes CASSVERVNTEAFF.

The CDR3 DNA is TGTGCCAGCAGCCAATCGGGACAGGGTTATTCACCCCTCCACTTT. Its protein product is CASSQSGQGYSPLHF. This sequence joins TRBV14 and TRBJ1-6, with 9 positions matching TRBD1. The J segment lost 8 bases and the V segment lost 2 bases, leaving 4 bases of the junction unmatched. The CDR3 loop spans 15 amino acids. Germline V gene data show CDR1 as SGHDN and CDR2 as FVKESK.

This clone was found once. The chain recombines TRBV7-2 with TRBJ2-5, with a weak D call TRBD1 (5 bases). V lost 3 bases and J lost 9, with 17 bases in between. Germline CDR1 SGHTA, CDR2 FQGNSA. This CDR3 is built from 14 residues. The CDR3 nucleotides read TGTGCCAGCAGCTTTCAGACAGATGGAAGGCCCCAGTACTTC. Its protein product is CASSFQTDGRPQYF.

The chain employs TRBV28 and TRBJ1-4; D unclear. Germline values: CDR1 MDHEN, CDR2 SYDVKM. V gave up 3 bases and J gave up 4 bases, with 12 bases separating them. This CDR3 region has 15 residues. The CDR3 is CASSFGLAGNEKLFF. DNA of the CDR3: TGTGCCAGCAGTTTTGGTCTGGCAGGTAATGAAAAACTGTTTTTT.

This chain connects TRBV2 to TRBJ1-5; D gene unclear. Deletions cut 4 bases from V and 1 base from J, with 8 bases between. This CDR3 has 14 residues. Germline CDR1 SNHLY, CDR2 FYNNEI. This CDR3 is CASSGVMSNQPQHF. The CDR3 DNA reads TGTGCCAGCAGTGGAGTTATGAGCAATCAGCCCCAGCATTTT. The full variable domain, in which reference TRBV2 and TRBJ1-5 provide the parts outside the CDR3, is EPEVTQTPSHQVTQMGQEVILRCVPISNHLYFYWYRQILGQKVEFLVSFYNNEISEKSEIFDDQFSVERPDGSNFTLKIRSTKLEDSAMYFCASSGVMSNQPQHFGDGTRLSIL.

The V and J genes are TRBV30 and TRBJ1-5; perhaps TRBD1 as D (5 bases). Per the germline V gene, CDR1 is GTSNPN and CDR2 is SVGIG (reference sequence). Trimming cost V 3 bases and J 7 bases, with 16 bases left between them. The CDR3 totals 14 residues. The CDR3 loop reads CAWSLGHSPQPQHF. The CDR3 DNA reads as TGTGCCTGGAGCCTAGGACACTCTCCCCAGCCCCAGCATTTT.

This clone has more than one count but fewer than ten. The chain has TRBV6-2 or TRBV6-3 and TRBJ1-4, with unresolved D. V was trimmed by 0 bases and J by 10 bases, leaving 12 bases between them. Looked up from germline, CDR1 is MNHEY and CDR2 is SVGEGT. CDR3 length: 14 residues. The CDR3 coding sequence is TGTGCCAGCAGTTACTCGACGGCGCCTAGAAAACTGTTTTTT. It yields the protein CASSYSTAPRKLFF.

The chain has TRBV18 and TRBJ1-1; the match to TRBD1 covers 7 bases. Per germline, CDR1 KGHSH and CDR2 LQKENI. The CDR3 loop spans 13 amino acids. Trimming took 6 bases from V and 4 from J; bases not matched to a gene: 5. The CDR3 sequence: CASSAGQSTEAFF. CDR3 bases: TGTGCCAGCTCCGCGGGACAGAGCACTGAAGCTTTCTTT.

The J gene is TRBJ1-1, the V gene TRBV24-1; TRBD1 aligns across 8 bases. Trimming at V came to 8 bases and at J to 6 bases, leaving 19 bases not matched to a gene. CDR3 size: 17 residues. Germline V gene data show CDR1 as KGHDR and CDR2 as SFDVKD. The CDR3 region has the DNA TGTGCCACCAACTCATTCAGGGGGCGCGGAGGTATGGCTGAAGCTTTCTTT. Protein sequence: CATNSFRGRGGMAEAFF.

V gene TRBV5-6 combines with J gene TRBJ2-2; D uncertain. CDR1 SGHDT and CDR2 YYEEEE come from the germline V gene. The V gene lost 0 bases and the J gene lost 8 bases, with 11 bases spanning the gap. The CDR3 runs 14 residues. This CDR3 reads CASSLGPIIGELFF. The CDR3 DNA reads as TGTGCCAGCAGCTTGGGGCCCATCATAGGGGAGCTGTTTTTT.

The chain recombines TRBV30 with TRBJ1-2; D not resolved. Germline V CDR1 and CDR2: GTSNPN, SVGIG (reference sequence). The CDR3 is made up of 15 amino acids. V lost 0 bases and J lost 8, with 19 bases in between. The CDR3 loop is CAWSVSLGRTGGYTF. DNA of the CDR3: TGTGCCTGGAGTGTAAGTCTTGGCCGAACGGGGGGCTACACCTTC.